This T cell receptor (beta chain) was retrieved from a study of T cell changes during pregnancy in multiple sclerosis. Germline V CDR1 and CDR2: LNHDA, SQIVND (reference sequence). Losses at the gene ends were 10 bases for V and 2 bases for J; bases not matched to a gene: 9. CDR3 length: 14 amino acids. TCRdb keeps only in-frame clones here, not all; method: immunoSEQ multiplex PCR. Here the sample spans about 56,000 clones, about nine tenths being singletons. This sequence was found in a female donor in good health, enrolled as a control in a pregnancy study. The sequenced sample was peripheral blood, obtained in the first trimester of pregnancy. The chain joins TRBV19 to TRBJ1-2; TRBD1 matches at 8 bases. CDR3 residues: CATHVTGVNYGYTF. The CDR3 DNA follows: TGTGCCACTCATGTGACAGGGGTAAACTATGGCTACACCTTC.